This T cell receptor beta chain is drawn from a study of post-analysis software for immune sequencing data. The wider study: Relapsing-remitting, secondary progressive and progressive-relapsing multiple sclerosis were all included among the disease courses. Whole-study results and caveats: Comparison with controls showed significantly lower normalized Chao1 diversity in multiple sclerosis patients. Five TRBV segments, including TRBV5-6, TRBV5-1 and TRBV20-1, were more frequent in patients than controls. With F measure, samples from one preparation batch clustered together strongly.

There are 13 residues in the CDR3. Per germline, CDR1 DFQATT and CDR2 SNEGSKA (reference sequence). With 0 bases removed from V and 8 bases from J, the gap between germline ends came to 10 bases. In the case of this clonotype: Its antigen is not known.

Incorporated into the TCR beta cDNA libraries were unique molecular identifiers, which served to reduce PCR and sequencing biases. Starting from around 0.96 to 9.9 million T cells, the study yielded approximately 460,000 cDNA molecules. TCRdb re-derived calls from the PCR reads in MiXCR, one entry per CDR3 protein. This sample has a few hundred thousand distinct CDR3 sequences, with 39% found just once. The sequence was collected from a girl aged 2 to 9 with multiple sclerosis. This chain uses TRBV20-1 with TRBJ1-4, with D possibly being TRBD1 (5 bases). The sequenced sample consisted of blood. The CDR3 is CSARDRVLEKLFF. CDR3 nucleotides: TGCAGTGCTAGAGACAGGGTTTTAGAAAAACTGTTTTTT.